This TCR beta chain originates from a study of T cell responses to AZD1222 COVID-19 vaccine. The CDR3 is 15 residues long. The V end lost 4 bases, the J end lost 1 base, and 14 bases lay between the germline ends. The germline gives CDR1 SGHRS, CDR2 YFSETQ. TCRdb's table, derived via immunoSEQ multiplex PCR, lists solely in-frame clones and lacks some. This table holds 140,000 or so clones, around 94% found once. This material consisted of peripheral blood, taken after recovery from COVID-19. J is TRBJ1-1 and V is TRBV5-1; D gene ambiguous. The receptor's source is an adult who had recovered from COVID-19. The CDR3 region has the DNA TGCGCCAGCAGCCCGAGGACGGCTTCGAACACTGAAGCTTTCTTT. This sequence encodes CASSPRTASNTEAFF.